This T cell receptor beta chain came from a study of shared clonotypes between healthy human individuals. V trimming: 6 bases; J trimming: 6 bases; junction bases outside the gene matches: 4. The CDR3 is made up of 12 amino acids. The germline V gene encodes CDR1 SGHAT and CDR2 FQNNGV. Assay: immunoSEQ multiplex PCR; the TCRdb copy retains only in-frame clones and omits some. The sample includes about 2.1 million clones, 85% to 95% seen only once; the top ten take more than 1.5%. Naive CD8 cells lacked CD45RO and underwent positive selection for CCR7, leaving out terminally differentiated effector memory CD45RA+ cells.

The genes are TRBV11-2 and TRBJ1-1, with 7 bases fitting TRBD1. This TCR was sampled from a man younger than 35 in good health. Some clones in this sample may be carry-over from other donors' samples. The sequencing input was naive CD8+ T cells from PBMCs. The CDR3 nucleotides are TGTGCCAGCAGGGTAACAGGGGCTGAAGCTTTCTTT. Amino acids: CASRVTGAEAFF.